Given below is one TCR beta chain in context. These data belong to a study of CD8 T cells in Susac syndrome. The CDR3 sequence is 14 residues long. V was trimmed by 0 bases and J by 7 bases, leaving 12 bases between them. Germline lookup yields CDR1 DFQATT and CDR2 SNEGSKA (reference sequence). The authors reverse transcribed roughly 0.5 to 1 ug RNA with random hexamers. TCRdb reprocessed the immunoSEQ multiplex PCR reads via MiXCR and lists one record per CDR3 protein. Here the sample spans 200,000 to 300,000 distinct CDR3 sequences, 90% to 95% being singletons. The TCR was taken from a human donor with multiple sclerosis. V is TRBV20-1 and J is TRBJ2-2; D may be TRBD1 (5 bases). The sequenced sample consisted of CD4+ T cells from PBMCs. For the CDR3, the DNA is TGCAGTGCTAGAGATAGCAAGGGGCACGGGGAGCTGTTTTTT. It yields the protein CSARDSKGHGELFF.